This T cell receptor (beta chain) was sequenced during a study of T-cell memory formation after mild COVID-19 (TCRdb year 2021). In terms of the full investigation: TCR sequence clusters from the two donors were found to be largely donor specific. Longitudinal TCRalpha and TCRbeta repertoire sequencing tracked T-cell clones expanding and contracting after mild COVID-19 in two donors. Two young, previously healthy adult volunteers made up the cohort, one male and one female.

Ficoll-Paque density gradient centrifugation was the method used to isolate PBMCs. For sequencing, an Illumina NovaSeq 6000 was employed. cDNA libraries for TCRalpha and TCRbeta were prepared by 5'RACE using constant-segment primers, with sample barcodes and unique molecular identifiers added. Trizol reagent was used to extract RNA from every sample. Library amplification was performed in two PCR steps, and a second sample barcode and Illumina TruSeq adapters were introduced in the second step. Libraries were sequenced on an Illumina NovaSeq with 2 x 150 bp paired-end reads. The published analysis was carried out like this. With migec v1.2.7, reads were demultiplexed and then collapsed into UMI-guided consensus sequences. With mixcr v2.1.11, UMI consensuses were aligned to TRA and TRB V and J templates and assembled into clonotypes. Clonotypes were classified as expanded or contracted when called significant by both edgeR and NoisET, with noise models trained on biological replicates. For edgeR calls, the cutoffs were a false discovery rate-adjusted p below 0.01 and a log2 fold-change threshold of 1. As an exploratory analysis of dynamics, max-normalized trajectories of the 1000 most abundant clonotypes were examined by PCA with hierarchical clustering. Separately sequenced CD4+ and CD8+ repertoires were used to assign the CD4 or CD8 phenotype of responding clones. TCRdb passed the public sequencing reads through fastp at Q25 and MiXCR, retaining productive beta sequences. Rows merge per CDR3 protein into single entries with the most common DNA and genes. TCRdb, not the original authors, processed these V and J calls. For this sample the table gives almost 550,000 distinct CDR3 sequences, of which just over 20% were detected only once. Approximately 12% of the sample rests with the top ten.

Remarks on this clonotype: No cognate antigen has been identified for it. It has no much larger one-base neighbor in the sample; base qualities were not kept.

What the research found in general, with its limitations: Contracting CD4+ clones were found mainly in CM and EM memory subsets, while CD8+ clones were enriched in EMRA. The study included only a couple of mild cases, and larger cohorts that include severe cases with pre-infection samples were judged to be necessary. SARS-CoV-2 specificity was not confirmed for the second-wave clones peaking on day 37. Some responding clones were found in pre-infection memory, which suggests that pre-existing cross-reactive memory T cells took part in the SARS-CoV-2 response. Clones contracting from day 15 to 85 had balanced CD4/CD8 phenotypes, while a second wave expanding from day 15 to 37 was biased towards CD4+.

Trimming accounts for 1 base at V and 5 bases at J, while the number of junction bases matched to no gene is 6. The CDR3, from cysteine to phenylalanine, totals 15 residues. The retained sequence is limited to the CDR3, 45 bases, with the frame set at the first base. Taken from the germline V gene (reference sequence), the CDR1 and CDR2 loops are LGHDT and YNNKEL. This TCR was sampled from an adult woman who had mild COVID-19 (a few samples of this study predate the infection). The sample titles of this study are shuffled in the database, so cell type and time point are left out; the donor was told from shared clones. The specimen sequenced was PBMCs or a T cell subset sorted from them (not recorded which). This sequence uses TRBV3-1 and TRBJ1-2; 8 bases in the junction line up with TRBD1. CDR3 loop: CASSQGQGRGYGYTF. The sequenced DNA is TGTGCCAGCAGCCAAGGACAGGGGCGGGGATATGGCTACACCTTC. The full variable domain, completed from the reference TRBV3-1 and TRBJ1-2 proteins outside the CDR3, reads DTAVSQTPKYLVTQMGNDKSIKCEQNLGHDTMYWYKQDSKKFLKIMFSYNNKELIINETVPNRFSPKSPDKAHLNLHINSLELGDSAVYFCASSQGQGRGYGYTFGSGTRLTVV.